Listed below are T cell receptor beta chains from one sample, sequenced in a study of blood T cell repertoires in COVID-19. Produced via immunoSEQ multiplex PCR; TCRdb's table is partial and in-frame only. The sample consists of fewer than 350,000 clones, around 89% of them appearing once. Sequenced: PBMCs or T cells enriched from blood (not recorded which). The source is a woman between 18 and 29 years old with acute COVID-19. Each CDR3 is given with its conserved first and last residue. Fields, in order: CDR3 length, D gene, clone size, V gene, J gene, CDR3 DNA, CDR3 protein. D genes are given only for firm matches. Size values are once, few and many counts, or a class for expanded clones, and some rows have none.

>14|TRBD2|.|TRBV18|TRBJ2-7
TGTGCCAGCTCACCCGGGACTAGGGGTTACGAGCAGTACTTC
CASSPGTRGYEQYF
>11|.|.|TRBV2|TRBJ2-7
TGTGCCAGCAGCGACAGGTACGAGCAGTACTTC
CASSDRYEQYF
>18|TRBD2|.|TRBV7-8|TRBJ2-2
TGTGCCAGCAGCTTAGGGCTTAGCGGGAGTGCGAACACCGGGGAGCTGTTTTTT
CASSLGLSGSANTGELFF
>15|TRBD2|.|TRBV9|TRBJ2-7
TGTGCCAGCAGCCCCCTACTAGCGGAAAACTACGAGCAGTACTTC
CASSPLLAENYEQYF
>14|TRBD1|.|TRBV4-3|TRBJ2-2
TGCGCCAGCAGCGGACAGGAGAACACCGGGGAGCTGTTTTTT
CASSGQENTGELFF
>15|.|.|TRBV5-1|TRBJ1-1
TGCGCCAGCAACCCGACCCGGGGTCGGAACACTGAAGCTTTCTTT
CASNPTRGRNTEAFF
>13|.|.|TRBV7-9|TRBJ1-5
TGTGCCAGCAGCCGTACAGGCTATCAGCCCCAGCATTTT
CASSRTGYQPQHF
>13|TRBD1|.|TRBV7-2|TRBJ2-7
TGTGCCAGCAGCCGGGACAGAACCTACGAGCAGTACTTC
CASSRDRTYEQYF
>14|.|.|TRBV11-2|TRBJ2-1
TGTGCCAGCAGCAACGGACAGTTTGACAATGAGCAGTTCTTC
CASSNGQFDNEQFF
>15|TRBD2|.|TRBV7-3|TRBJ2-3
TGTGCCAGCAGCGAGGGAGGGAGGGCGGCAGATACGCAGTATTTT
CASSEGGRAADTQYF
>16|.|.|TRBV28|TRBJ1-3
TGTGCCAGCAGTTTATATAGGGGCCGTGGAGGAAACACCATATATTTT
CASSLYRGRGGNTIYF
>14|.|once|TRBV9|TRBJ2-2
TGTGCCAGCAGCGTAATTGGGGGGACCGGGGAGCTGTTTTTT
CASSVIGGTGELFF
>14|TRBD1|.|TRBV29-1|TRBJ2-7
TGCAGCGTTGAATTAGGGACAGCTTCCTACGAGCAGTACTTC
CSVELGTASYEQYF
>17|TRBD1|.|TRBV5-8|TRBJ2-7
TGTGCCAGCAGCTCCCCCCGATCGACAGGGGGTCCCTACGAGCAGTACTTC
CASSSPRSTGGPYEQYF
>12|.|.|TRBV19|TRBJ1-1
TGTGCCAGTAGTATAGGAGGAGCTGAAGCTTTCTTT
CASSIGGAEAFF
>14|.|.|TRBV18|TRBJ2-7
TGTGCCAGCTCACCAAACAAGGGGTCCTACGAGCAGTACTTC
CASSPNKGSYEQYF
>15|TRBD1|once|TRBV7-2|TRBJ2-7
TGTGCCAGCAGCACCTACACCGGGACAGGGAATGAGCAGTACTTC
CASSTYTGTGNEQYF
>15|TRBD2|.|TRBV24-1|TRBJ2-2
TGTGCCACCAGTGCGGGACGCGGGAGTACCGGGGAGCTGTTTTTT
CATSAGRGSTGELFF
>16|TRBD1|.|TRBV4-2|TRBJ2-1
TGTGCCAGCAGCCAAGATGGGCCAGGGGGCTACAATGAGCAGTTCTTC
CASSQDGPGGYNEQFF
>14|.|.|TRBV10-2|TRBJ1-5
TGCGCCAGCAGGACGGGGACTTTAAATCAGCCCCAGCATTTT
CASRTGTLNQPQHF
>14|TRBD2|once|TRBV7-9|TRBJ2-1
TGTGCCAGCAGCCTATGGACTAGTCGGAATGAGCAGTTCTTC
CASSLWTSRNEQFF
>15|.|.|TRBV4-1|TRBJ1-5
TGCGCCAGCAGCCAAACCCGGTCAGGGGATCAGCCCCAGCATTTT
CASSQTRSGDQPQHF
>14|.|.|TRBV7-2|TRBJ2-7
TGTGCCAGCAGCTTACTGAGCCGAACTTACGAGCAGTACTTC
CASSLLSRTYEQYF
>12|.|few|TRBV3-1/TRBV3-2|TRBJ2-5
TGTGCCAGCAGCCAAGATCCCCTAGCGAGGTACTTC
CASSQDPLARYF
>13|.|.|TRBV19|TRBJ1-1
TGTGCCAGTAGTCCCAGGGGGAACACTGAAGCTTTCTTT
CASSPRGNTEAFF
>14|TRBD1|.|TRBV6-5|TRBJ1-2
TGTGCCAGCAGTTACGGACAGGGGGCAAATGGCTACACCTTC
CASSYGQGANGYTF
>15|TRBD1|.|TRBV5-1|TRBJ1-1
TGCGCCAGCAGTTCTAGGCAGGGGGCTAACACTGAAGCTTTCTTT
CASSSRQGANTEAFF